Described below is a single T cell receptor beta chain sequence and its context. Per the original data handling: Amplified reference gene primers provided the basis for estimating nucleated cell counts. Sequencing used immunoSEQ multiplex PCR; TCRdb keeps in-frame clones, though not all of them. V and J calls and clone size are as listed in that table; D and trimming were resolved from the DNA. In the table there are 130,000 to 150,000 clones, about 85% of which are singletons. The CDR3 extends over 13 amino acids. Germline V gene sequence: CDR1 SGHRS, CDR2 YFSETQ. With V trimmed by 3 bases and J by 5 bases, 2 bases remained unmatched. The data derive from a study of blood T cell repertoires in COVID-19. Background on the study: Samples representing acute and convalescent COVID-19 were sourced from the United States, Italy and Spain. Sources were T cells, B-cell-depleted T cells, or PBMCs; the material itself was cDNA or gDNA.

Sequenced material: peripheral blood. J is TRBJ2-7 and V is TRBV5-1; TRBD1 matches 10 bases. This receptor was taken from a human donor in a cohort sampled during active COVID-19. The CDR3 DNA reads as TGCGCCAGCAGCTACGGGACAGGGGACGAGCAGTACTTC. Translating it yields CASSYGTGDEQYF.